Listed below are T cell receptor beta chains from one sample, sequenced in a study of T cell responses to AZD1222 COVID-19 vaccine. Produced via immunoSEQ multiplex PCR; TCRdb's table is partial and in-frame only. The sample lists about 150,000 clones; about nine tenths were seen once. Sequences were derived from peripheral blood, sampled 28 days after the second AZD1222 dose. These receptors were taken from an adult who received the AZD1222 COVID-19 vaccine. Both conserved end residues are part of each CDR3. Each record gives: V gene, D gene, CDR3 protein. A D gene is named only where the DNA matches it firmly.

v_gene: TRBV3-1/TRBV3-2; d_gene: TRBD1; CDR3aa: CASSQGPGQGGEKLFF
v_gene: TRBV19; d_gene: NA; CDR3aa: CASSTGSVSNQPQHF
v_gene: TRBV7-9; d_gene: TRBD1; CDR3aa: CASSFTRATGGLHTIYF
v_gene: TRBV3-1/TRBV3-2; d_gene: TRBD2; CDR3aa: CASSHSLAGETQYF
v_gene: TRBV6-5; d_gene: NA; CDR3aa: CASGPGATEAFF
v_gene: TRBV11-2; d_gene: TRBD2; CDR3aa: CASSFGLAGTGELFF
v_gene: TRBV7-2; d_gene: TRBD1; CDR3aa: CASSLRTGFNQPQHF
v_gene: TRBV24-1; d_gene: NA; CDR3aa: CATSEVLGGEQFF
v_gene: TRBV13; d_gene: TRBD1; CDR3aa: CASSRQGPRYEQFF
v_gene: TRBV19; d_gene: NA; CDR3aa: CASSIEGRANVGAFF
v_gene: TRBV6-2/TRBV6-3; d_gene: TRBD1; CDR3aa: CASSTQGDYGYTF
v_gene: TRBV19; d_gene: NA; CDR3aa: CASTEVVTGTEAFF
v_gene: TRBV2; d_gene: NA; CDR3aa: CASSPDEGLYGYTF
v_gene: TRBV7-2; d_gene: NA; CDR3aa: CASSFPAPNEQFF